Below are 21 T cell receptor beta chains sequenced from a single sample in a study of blood T cell repertoires in COVID-19. Produced via immunoSEQ multiplex PCR; TCRdb's table is partial and in-frame only. The top ten clones hold 10% of a sample with a few hundred thousand clones, approximately 87% of them seen once. The sequenced sample was peripheral blood. All receptors derive from a woman aged 25 to 39 with COVID-19, enrolled during active disease.

V gene TRBV11-2 combines with J gene TRBJ1-2; D not certain. The CDR3 runs to 14 residues. The germline CDR1 and CDR2 sequences are SGHAT and FQNNGV. The V end was cut by 1 base, the J end by 7 bases, with 13 bases between. The CDR3 here is CASSLVGTASGYTF. CDR3 DNA sequence: TGTGCCAGCAGCTTAGTCGGTACGGCTAGTGGCTACACCTTC.

This rearrangement joins TRBV21-1 to TRBJ2-7; the table's D call TRBD2 went unverified against the DNA. TRBV21-1 constitutes a pseudogene. CDR3 size: 21 residues. CDR3 nucleotide sequence: TGTGCCAGCAGCAGAATCGACCCTCCCCAGGGCGGGAGCATGAGCTTCTACGAGCAGTACTTC. Translating gives CASSRIDPPQGGSMSFYEQYF.

The chain joins TRBV28 to TRBJ2-3, with a tentative D call TRBD1 (5 bases). Trimming removed 6 bases from V and 0 bases from J, with 7 bases in between. Germline V CDR1 and CDR2: MDHEN, SYDVKM. The CDR3 contains 13 residues. The CDR3 nucleotides read TGTGCCAGCAGGAGACAGAGCACAGATACGCAGTATTTT. Its protein product is CASRRQSTDTQYF.

The rearrangement links TRBV28 to TRBJ2-7; D perhaps matches TRBD2 (6 bases). Germline V CDR1 and CDR2: MDHEN, SYDVKM. CDR3 length: 12 residues. V lost 5 bases, J lost 7 bases, and 12 bases lay in between. The CDR3 region is CASSGGGEEQYF. In DNA form, the CDR3 reads TGTGCCAGCAGTGGTGGAGGGGAGGAGCAGTACTTC.

The chain uses TRBV2 and TRBJ2-3, with 11 bases that match TRBD2. This CDR3 has 16 residues. Per the germline V gene, CDR1 is SNHLY and CDR2 is FYNNEI. V lost 6 bases and J lost 1; bases outside the gene matches: 6. CDR3 nucleotide sequence: TGTGCCAGCAGCTCATTTAGCGGGAGGGGCACAGATACGCAGTATTTT. Encoded protein: CASSSFSGRGTDTQYF.

This chain uses TRBV10-3 with TRBJ2-3; D call uncertain. Trimming removed 8 bases from V and 5 bases from J, with 20 bases in between. The germline V gene encodes CDR1 ENHRY and CDR2 SYGVKD. CDR3 size: 15 residues. The CDR3 bases are TGTGCCATCCGATCCGACCGGGTCCAAGGAGATACGCAGTATTTT. Residues: CAIRSDRVQGDTQYF.

V is TRBV6-5 and J is TRBJ2-2; possible D gene TRBD2, 6 bases. CDR3 length equals 16 residues. Germline CDR1 reads MNHEY; CDR2 reads SVGAGI. V shed 0 bases and J shed 4 bases, with 12 bases lying between them. In DNA, the CDR3 is TGTGCCAGCAGTTACTCGATTAGCGGACTCACCGGGGAGCTGTTTTTT. This gives the protein CASSYSISGLTGELFF.

This clone was picked up one time. The chain couples TRBV24-1 to TRBJ2-2; a possible D gene is TRBD2 (5 bases). CDR1 and CDR2 (germline): KGHDR, SFDVKD. The CDR3 length is 14 residues. The germline V and J ends were trimmed by 9 bases and 4 bases, with 14 bases remaining between them. CDR3 residues: CATRVNGLTGELFF. In DNA, the CDR3 is TGTGCCACCCGGGTTAACGGACTCACCGGGGAGCTGTTTTTT.

V is TRBV4-1 and J is TRBJ2-6, with 10 bases fitting TRBD1. This CDR3 contains 18 residues. Germline loops: CDR1 MGHRA, CDR2 YSYEKL. Unmatched junction bases numbered 6, after V lost 4 bases and J lost 0 bases. Here the CDR3 DNA reads TGCGCCAGCAGCCTGTCGGGACAGGGGAACTCTGGGGCCAACGTCCTGACTTTC. Encoded protein: CASSLSGQGNSGANVLTF.

The CDR3 is CASSPWTQPTDTQYF. CDR3 in DNA: TGTGCCAGCAGCCCATGGACTCAGCCCACAGATACGCAGTATTTT. The chain uses TRBV7-2 and TRBJ2-3; TRBD2 might be the D (5 bases). CDR3 length equals 15 residues. V gave up 5 bases and J gave up 2 bases, with 14 bases separating them. Germline lookup yields CDR1 SGHTA and CDR2 FQGNSA.

The J gene is TRBJ2-7, the V gene TRBV7-9, with TRBD1 matching 7 bases. The CDR3 is 14 amino acids. Unmatched junction bases numbered 9, after V lost 5 bases and J lost 5 bases. CDR1 and CDR2 from the germline V gene are SEHNR and FQNEAQ (reference sequence). In DNA form, the CDR3 reads TGTGCCAGCAGCATACGACAGGGTGGACACGAGCAGTACTTC. This gives the protein CASSIRQGGHEQYF.

This chain connects TRBV11-2 to TRBJ2-5; possible D gene TRBD1, 5 bases. The CDR3 spans 15 residues. The V gene lost 7 bases and the J gene lost 1 base, with 16 bases spanning the gap. Germline V gene data show CDR1 as SGHAT and CDR2 as FQNNGV. CDR3: CASKGNAVVQETQYF. As DNA, the CDR3 is TGTGCCAGCAAGGGGAATGCGGTAGTCCAAGAGACCCAGTACTTC.

This chain uses TRBV9 with TRBJ2-1; 7 nucleotides match TRBD1. Per germline, CDR1 SGDLS and CDR2 YYNGEE. The J segment lost 4 bases and the V segment lost 4 bases, leaving 11 bases of the junction unmatched. This CDR3 contains 16 residues. The CDR3 reads CASSIRQGTPYNEQFF. The CDR3 nucleotides read TGTGCCAGCAGCATAAGACAGGGAACCCCTTACAATGAGCAGTTCTTC.

CDR3 sequence: CASAGGTGGGYTF. CDR3 DNA sequence: TGTGCCAGCGCTGGGGGGACAGGGGGCGGCTACACCTTC. This chain links TRBV6-5 with TRBJ1-2; the match to TRBD1 covers 12 bases. CDR3 size: 13 residues. Germline V gives CDR1 MNHEY, CDR2 SVGAGI. V trimming: 8 bases; J trimming: 8 bases; junction bases outside the gene matches: 6.

The V and J genes are TRBV28 and TRBJ1-5, with D unclear. In germline, CDR1 is MDHEN, CDR2 SYDVKM. The V and J ends lost 6 bases and 4 bases respectively, with 13 bases between them. CDR3 size: 14 residues. The CDR3 sequence is CASSRRPANQPQHF. CDR3 DNA sequence: TGTGCCAGCAGCCGGAGACCAGCTAATCAGCCCCAGCATTTT.

This sequence joins TRBV5-4 and TRBJ2-2, with TRBD1 as a possible D gene (6 bases). CDR3 length: 16 amino acids. Trimming cost V 3 bases and J 0 bases, with 12 bases left between them. Germline V gene sequence: CDR1 SGHNT, CDR2 YYREEE (reference sequence). DNA of the CDR3: TGTGCCAGCAGCTCAGGGGCCCAACCGAACACCGGGGAGCTGTTTTTT. Translation: CASSSGAQPNTGELFF.

This rearrangement joins TRBV18 to TRBJ2-4; D is ambiguous. The ends were cut back, 5 bases at V and 8 bases at J, with 13 bases in the middle. The CDR3 totals 13 residues. Germline CDR1 is KGHSH and CDR2 is LQKENI. The DNA for the CDR3 is TGTGCCAGCTCAGGTCAGGTATCAGACATTCAGTACTTC. It codes for CASSGQVSDIQYF. Filled out from reference TRBV18 and TRBJ2-4, the complete variable domain reads NAGVMQNPRHLVRRRGQEARLRCSPMKGHSHVYWYRQLPEEGLKFMVYLQKENIIDESGMPKERFSAEFPKEGPSILRIQQVVRGDSAAYFCASSGQVSDIQYFGAGTRLSVL.

In this sample, this clone turned up once. The chain carries TRBV11-2 and TRBJ2-5; 8 bases agree with TRBD2. The CDR3 has 15 residues. J was trimmed by 7 bases and V by 2 bases; bases with no gene match: 9. From germline, CDR1 is SGHAT and CDR2 FQNNGV. CDR3 in DNA: TGTGCCAGCAGCTTACTATTAGCGGGATCAGGGACCCAGTACTTC. The encoded protein is CASSLLLAGSGTQYF.

The chain links TRBV30 to TRBJ2-3; D unclear. This CDR3 is built from 13 residues. V lost 1 base to trimming and J lost 0 bases, with 5 bases between them. Germline-derived CDR1 and CDR2 are GTSNPN and SVGIG (reference sequence). The DNA for the CDR3 is TGTGCCTGGAGTGCCTACAGCACAGATACGCAGTATTTT. It translates to CAWSAYSTDTQYF.

The sample holds a few counts of this clone. This chain joins TRBV2 and TRBJ2-7; weak D call: TRBD1 (6 bases). This CDR3 is built from 14 residues. Trimming removed 6 bases from V and 7 bases from J, with 19 bases in between. Germline V gene data show CDR1 as SNHLY and CDR2 as FYNNEI. The CDR3: CASRGDRSRREQYF. The CDR3 coding sequence is TGTGCCAGCAGGGGCGACAGGTCGAGGAGGGAGCAGTACTTC.

The V gene is TRBV3-1 (or the pseudogene TRBV3-2), the J gene TRBJ2-7; 10 bases are a match to TRBD2. Germline CDR1 LGHDT, CDR2 YNNKEL (reference sequence). V was clipped by 1 base and J by 0 bases; unmatched bases: 15. The CDR3 covers 20 residues. CDR3 DNA: TGTGCCAGCAGCCAAGTGGGGATAGGACTAGCGGCCCTAGCCTCCTACGAGCAGTACTTC. Protein sequence: CASSQVGIGLAALASYEQYF.